This T cell receptor beta chain derives from a study of blood T cell repertoires in COVID-19. Germline assignment: CDR1 SGHTS and CDR2 YDEGEE. J gave up 4 bases and V 4 bases, and 5 bases lay outside the gene matches. The CDR3 has 15 amino acids. Using immunoSEQ multiplex PCR, the repertoire was profiled, and TCRdb retains in-frame clones only, with some absent. The sample lists about 85,000 clones, about nine tenths occurring once. The receptor's source is a man between 45 and 60 years old with acute or convalescent COVID-19. The genes are TRBV5-8 and TRBJ2-5; 12 nucleotides agree with TRBD2. Sequenced: peripheral blood. CDR3 sequence: CASSPTSGGIETQYF. The DNA for the CDR3 is TGTGCCAGCAGCCCCACTAGCGGGGGGATAGAGACCCAGTACTTC.